This T cell receptor (beta chain) is drawn from a study of shared clonotypes between healthy human individuals. Overall study context: Each donor contributed plates that comprised three CD4 naive, three CD4 memory, two CD8 naive and one CD8 memory. Study conclusions and caveats: Naive subsets, compared against memory subsets, generally had larger estimated richness values. Represented diversity (both genetic and exposure-history) was limited by the small number of donors.

The V gene lost 1 base and the J gene lost 4 bases, with 5 bases spanning the gap. From germline, CDR1 is SGDLS and CDR2 YYNGEE. The CDR3 is 13 residues long. Profiled with immunoSEQ multiplex PCR; TCRdb holds only in-frame clones, not every one. The table has 2 million to 2.5 million clones, roughly 95% seen once. Regarding this clone: Its antigen remains unknown.

All donors were healthy HIV-negative adults lacking recent acute infections or vaccinations. The chain couples TRBV9 to TRBJ2-2; no clear D. This TCR was sampled from a man aged 18 to 30 in good health. The specimen was naive CD4+ T cells sorted from blood. Subset here: CD45RA+ positively selected. The CDR3 sequence: CASSVNPTGELFF. DNA for the CDR3: TGTGCCAGCAGCGTAAACCCCACCGGGGAGCTGTTTTTT.